This entry is about one T cell receptor beta chain. The data are from a study of technical replicates of blood from a few donors. With 7 bases removed from V and 0 bases from J, the gap between germline ends came to 15 bases. The CDR3 has 15 residues. Germline CDR1 is SGHAT and CDR2 is FQNNGV. Measured with immunoSEQ multiplex PCR; TCRdb has only the in-frame clones, and not every one. The sample yields tens of thousands of clones, approximately 86% seen once. The sequenced sample was PBMCs. This receptor was identified in a human donor in good health. Some clones in this sample may be carry-over from other donors' samples. V usage is TRBV11-2 and J usage is TRBJ1-2, with D perhaps matching TRBD1 (5 bases). CDR3 protein: CASIRLDRANYGYTF. The CDR3 coding sequence is TGTGCCAGCATCAGACTAGACAGAGCTAACTATGGCTACACCTTC.